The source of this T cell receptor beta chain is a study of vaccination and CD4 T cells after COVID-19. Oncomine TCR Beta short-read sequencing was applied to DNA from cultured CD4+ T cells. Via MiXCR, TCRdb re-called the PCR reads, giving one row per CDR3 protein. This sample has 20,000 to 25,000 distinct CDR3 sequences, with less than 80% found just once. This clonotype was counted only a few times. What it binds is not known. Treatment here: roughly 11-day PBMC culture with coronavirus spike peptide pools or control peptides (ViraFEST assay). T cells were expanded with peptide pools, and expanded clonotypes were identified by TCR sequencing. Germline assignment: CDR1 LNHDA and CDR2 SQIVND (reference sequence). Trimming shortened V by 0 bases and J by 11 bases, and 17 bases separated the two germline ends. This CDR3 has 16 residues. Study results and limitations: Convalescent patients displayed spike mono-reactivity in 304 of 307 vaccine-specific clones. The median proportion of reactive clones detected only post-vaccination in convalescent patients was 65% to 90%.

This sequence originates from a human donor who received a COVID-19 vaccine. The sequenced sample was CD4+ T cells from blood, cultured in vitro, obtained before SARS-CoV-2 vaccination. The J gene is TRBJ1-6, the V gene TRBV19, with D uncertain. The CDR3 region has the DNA TGTGCCAGTAGTATAGATATGTATCGGGGTGGTACACCCCTCCACTTT. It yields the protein CASSIDMYRGGTPLHF.